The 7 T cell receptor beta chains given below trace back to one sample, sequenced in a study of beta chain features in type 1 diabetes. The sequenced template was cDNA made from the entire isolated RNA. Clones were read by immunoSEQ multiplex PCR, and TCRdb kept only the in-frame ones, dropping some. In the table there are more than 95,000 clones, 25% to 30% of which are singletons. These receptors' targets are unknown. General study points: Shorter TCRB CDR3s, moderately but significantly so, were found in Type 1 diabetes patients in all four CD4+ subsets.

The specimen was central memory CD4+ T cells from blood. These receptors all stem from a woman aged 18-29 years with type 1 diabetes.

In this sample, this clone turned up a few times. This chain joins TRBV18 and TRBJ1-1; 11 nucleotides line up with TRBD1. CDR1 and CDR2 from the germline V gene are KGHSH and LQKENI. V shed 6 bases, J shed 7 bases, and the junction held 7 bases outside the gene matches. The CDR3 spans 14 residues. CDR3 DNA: TGTGCCAGCTCCTCCGGGACAGGGGGTGGTGAAGCTTTCTTT. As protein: CASSSGTGGGEAFF.

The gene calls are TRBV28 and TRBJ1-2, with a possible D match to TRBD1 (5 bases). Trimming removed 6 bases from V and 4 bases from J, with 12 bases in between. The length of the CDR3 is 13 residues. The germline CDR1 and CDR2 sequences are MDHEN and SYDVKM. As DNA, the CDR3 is TGTGCCAGCAGAAATAGTGACAGCTATGGCTACACCTTC. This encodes CASRNSDSYGYTF.

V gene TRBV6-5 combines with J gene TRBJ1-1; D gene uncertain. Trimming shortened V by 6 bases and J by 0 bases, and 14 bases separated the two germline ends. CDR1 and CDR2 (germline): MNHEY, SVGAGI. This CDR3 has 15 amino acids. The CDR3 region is CASSPRSPLNTEAFF. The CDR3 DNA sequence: TGTGCCAGCAGCCCCAGGTCCCCATTGAACACTGAAGCTTTCTTT.

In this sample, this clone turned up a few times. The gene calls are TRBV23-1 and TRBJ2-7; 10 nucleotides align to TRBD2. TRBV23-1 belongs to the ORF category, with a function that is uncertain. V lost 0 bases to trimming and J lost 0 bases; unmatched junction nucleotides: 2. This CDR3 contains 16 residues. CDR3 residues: CASSQSSSGGSYEQYV. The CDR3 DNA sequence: TGCGCCAGCAGTCAATCGTCTAGCGGGGGCTCCTACGAGCAGTACGTC.

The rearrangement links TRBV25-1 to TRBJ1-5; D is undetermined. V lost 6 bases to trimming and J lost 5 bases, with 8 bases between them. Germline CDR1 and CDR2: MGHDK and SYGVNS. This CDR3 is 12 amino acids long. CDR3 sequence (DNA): TGTGCCAGCAGGGGCCCGGATCAGCCCCAGCATTTT. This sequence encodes CASRGPDQPQHF.

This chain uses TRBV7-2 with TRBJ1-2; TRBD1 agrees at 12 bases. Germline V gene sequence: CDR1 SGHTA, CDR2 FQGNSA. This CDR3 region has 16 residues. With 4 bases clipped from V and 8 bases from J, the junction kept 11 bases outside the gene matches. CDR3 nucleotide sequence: TGTGCCAGCAGCTCGGCGGGACAGGGGGCTGTTTTGGGCTACACCTTC. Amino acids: CASSSAGQGAVLGYTF. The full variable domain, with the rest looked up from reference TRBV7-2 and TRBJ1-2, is GAGVSQSPSNKVTEKGKDVELRCDPISGHTALYWYRQSLGQGLEFLIYFQGNSAPDKSGLPSDRFSAERTGGSVSTLTIQRTQQEDSAVYLCASSSAGQGAVLGYTFGSGTRLTVV.

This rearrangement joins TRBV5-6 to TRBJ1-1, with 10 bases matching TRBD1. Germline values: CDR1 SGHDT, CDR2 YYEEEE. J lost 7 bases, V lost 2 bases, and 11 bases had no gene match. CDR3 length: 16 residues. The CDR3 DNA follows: TGTGCCAGCAGCTTCATTCCGGGACAGGGGTTTGATGAAGCTTTCTTT. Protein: CASSFIPGQGFDEAFF.